This T cell receptor beta chain came from a study of cytomegalovirus exposure and HLA in healthy donors. The germline CDR1 and CDR2 sequences are SGHNT and YYREEE (reference sequence). The V and J ends lost 4 bases and 5 bases respectively, with 15 bases between them. The CDR3 sequence is 14 residues long. In the PCR, 60 Vbeta and 13 Jbeta primers were used. Generated by immunoSEQ multiplex PCR, the TCRdb table keeps only in-frame clones and is missing some. The data show hundreds of thousands of clones, with roughly 89% seen just once and roughly 2% held by the top ten. Sample: PBMCs. The chain has TRBV5-4 and TRBJ1-1; tentative D call: TRBD1 (6 bases). This TCR was sampled from a woman between 18 and 29 years old in good health and CMV-seronegative. The CDR3 sequence: CASSPPVRGTEAFF. The CDR3 region has the DNA TGTGCCAGCAGCCCGCCGGTGAGGGGGACTGAAGCTTTCTTT.